The sequence of this TCR beta chain was determined in a study of OX40 agonist ivuxolimab in advanced cancers. Broadly, across the study: Ivuxolimab was a fully human IgG2 agonistic monoclonal antibody targeting the costimulatory receptor OX40 (CD134). Prior anti-PD-1, anti-PD-L1 or anti-CTLA-4 therapy was permitted, and 35% to 40% of dose-escalation patients had received checkpoint inhibitors. Peripheral TCRbeta sequencing was intended to test whether TCR sequence diversity was altered and clonal T-cell expansion was caused by ivuxolimab. Partial responses occurred in three dose-escalation patients: two with cutaneous melanoma and one with hepatocellular carcinoma. Intravenous ivuxolimab was administered to patients every 2 weeks at six dose levels: 0.01, 0.1, 0.3, 1.5, 3 and 10 mg/kg. The monotherapy dose-escalation portion (N of about 50 patients) of the phase I ivuxolimab trial is reported in the paper. Among the approximately 54 dose-escalation patients, some 20 had hepatocellular carcinoma, around 15 melanoma, 9 renal cell carcinoma and 9 head and neck cancer. In the dose-escalation cohort, around 80% of patients were male, and the mean age was 60 years with a range of roughly 23 to 90.

To sequence the TCRbeta CDR3 region, genomic DNA was isolated from the sorted cells. TCRbeta CDR3 regions were sequenced using the immunoSEQ Assay. What TCRdb holds here is the immuneACCESS table cut down to in-frame rearrangements. Part of the clones is not present; checked against another copy, under half of the missing clones reflect an unresolved V gene, and the others are unexplained. The sample includes 30,000 to 35,000 clones, with approximately 89% observed a single time. The top ten clones comprise 36% of the sample. A word on this clone: Its cognate antigen has yet to be identified. No per-base quality is available; no much larger clone lies one base away.

The trial excluded patients who had a history of autoimmune disease or who were on systemic immunosuppression. In every dose cohort, peripheral blood was drawn for TCR sequencing at baseline, cycle 4 day 1, and cycle 7 day 1. Samples came from an open-label, multicenter, first-in-human phase I dose-escalation trial of ivuxolimab. Adults with locally advanced or metastatic melanoma, renal cell carcinoma, hepatocellular carcinoma or head and neck squamous cell carcinoma were enrolled in the trial. Before TCR sequencing, CD4+ T cells and CD8+ T cells were sorted from peripheral blood as separate populations. Study-level results and caveats: Low levels of normalized T-cell clonal expansion were also shown by some nonresponding patients. At doses from 0.1 to 3.0 mg/kg, clonal expansion was seen in both CD4+ and CD8+ blood T cells between baseline and week 6. After ivuxolimab, CD8+ T cells had more expanded clones than CD4+ T cells on average. Which antigens the clonally expanded peripheral T cells were specific for was not determined. In the 0.1-3.0 mg/kg groups, partial responders were among the patients with the lowest normalized peripheral clonal expansion, particularly in CD8+ T cells.

This receptor was identified in an adult with an advanced solid tumor such as melanoma, head and neck, liver or kidney cancer. Sequenced material: CD4+ or CD8+ T cells sorted from blood, taken in a trial of the OX40 agonist ivuxolimab.

The DNA sequence is TGTGCCAGCAGTTACGAACAGGGGATCTCCTACGAGCAGTACTTC. This yields the protein CASSYEQGISYEQYF. In this chain, TRBV6-5 is recombined with TRBJ2-7, and 7 junctional nucleotides match TRBD1. Based on the germline V gene, the CDR1 and CDR2 sequences are MNHEY and SVGAGI. Including cysteine and phenylalanine, the CDR3 has 15 amino acids. The kept DNA is CDR3 alone, 45 bases in frame from the first base. The germline V and J ends show losses of 2 bases and 0 bases respectively, and no gene match explains 4 bases of the junction.